The TCR beta chain under discussion was sequenced for a study of OX40 agonist ivuxolimab in advanced cancers. The length of the CDR3 is 13 residues. Germline CDR1 is KGHSH and CDR2 is LQKENI. Between the trimmed V and J ends, which lost 2 bases and 5 bases, there was a span of 10 bases. Clones were sequenced by immunoSEQ multiplex PCR, and TCRdb holds only the in-frame ones, with some missing. The sample lists 71,000 or so clones, approximately 86% occurring once. The gene calls are TRBV18 and TRBJ2-7; no firm D call. This clonotype was obtained from an adult with an advanced solid tumor such as melanoma, head and neck, liver or kidney cancer. Sequencing used CD4+ or CD8+ T cells sorted from blood, obtained in a trial of the OX40 agonist ivuxolimab. As DNA, the CDR3 is TGTGCCAGCTCACCAGGCAGCAGCAACGAGCAGTACTTC. Residues: CASSPGSSNEQYF.